Below are 25 T cell receptor beta chains sequenced from a single sample in a study of beta chain features in type 1 diabetes. cDNA synthesis used the whole RNA isolate, giving expressed TCRB sequences. Sequencing used immunoSEQ multiplex PCR; TCRdb keeps in-frame clones, though not all of them. The table has under 400,000 clones, around 12% seen once; the top ten hold over 0.008%. No antigen has been assigned to these receptors. General study results and limits: In every one of the four CD4+ subsets, TCRB CDR3s were moderately but significantly shorter in Type 1 diabetes patients.

The sample comprised naive CD4+ T cells from blood. All receptors derive from a woman between 18 and 29 years old with type 1 diabetes.

This clone was seen more than once but under ten times. The same CDR3 also results from other DNA sequences found in this sample. This chain connects TRBV5-4 to TRBJ1-1; D is undetermined. The germline V and J ends were trimmed by 0 bases and 1 base, with 7 bases remaining between them. CDR3 length: 14 amino acids. Germline V gene sequence: CDR1 SGHNT, CDR2 YYREEE (reference sequence). CDR3: CASSLGGSNTEAFF. CDR3 sequence (DNA): TGTGCCAGCAGCTTGGGCGGTTCGAACACTGAAGCTTTCTTT.

The chain recombines TRBV10-3 with TRBJ2-3; 7 nucleotides agree with TRBD1. The CDR3 spans 13 residues. Germline values: CDR1 ENHRY, CDR2 SYGVKD. V was pared by 10 bases and J by 0 bases, with 4 bases of the junction left unmatched. CDR3 loop: CATRQGSTDTQYF. The CDR3 DNA follows: TGTGCCACCAGACAGGGTAGCACAGATACGCAGTATTTT.

This clone was counted between two and nine times. This chain uses TRBV9 with TRBJ2-7, with D hard to call. Germline CDR1 and CDR2: SGDLS and YYNGEE. V lost 4 bases, J lost 7 bases, and 18 bases lay in between. The CDR3 totals 14 residues. The CDR3 DNA sequence: TGTGCCAGCAGCCCTGGTTTAGCTCTGCAGGAGCAGTACTTC. Its translation is CASSPGLALQEQYF.

This clone was seen only once. The sample contains more than one DNA sequence encoding this CDR3. The rearrangement uses TRBV9 and TRBJ2-7; TRBD2 matches 10 bases. The ends lost 0 bases at V and 4 bases at J; junction bases unmatched: 4. The germline V gene has CDR1 SGDLS and CDR2 YYNGEE. CDR3 length equals 15 residues. As DNA, the CDR3 is TGTGCCAGCAGCGTAGGCCTAGCGGGAGCTTACGAGCAGTACTTC. It codes for CASSVGLAGAYEQYF.

The chain uses TRBV6-6 and TRBJ1-2; the D gene is possibly TRBD1 (5 bases). Germline V gene data show CDR1 as MNHNY and CDR2 as SVGAGI (reference sequence). The V and J ends lost 6 bases and 4 bases respectively, with 15 bases between them. The CDR3 sequence is 14 residues long. The CDR3 here is CASSKDTDPYGYTF. CDR3 bases: TGTGCCAGCAGCAAGGACACAGATCCCTATGGCTACACCTTC.

This clone was observed a few times. J is TRBJ2-7 and V is TRBV14; no firm D call. CDR3 size: 14 residues. The V end lost 0 bases, the J end lost 4 bases, and 10 bases lay between the germline ends. The germline gives CDR1 SGHDN, CDR2 FVKESK. CDR3 sequence (DNA): TGTGCCAGCAGCCAAGATTTAATACAGTACGAGCAGTACTTC. Translated: CASSQDLIQYEQYF.

The chain recombines TRBV4-3 with TRBJ1-1, with a weak D call TRBD1 (5 bases). Germline V gene sequence: CDR1 LGHNA, CDR2 YSLEER. Trimming took off 1 base at V and 6 bases at J, with 15 bases between the two ends. The length of the CDR3 is 15 residues. CDR3 protein: CASSQVAGRLAEAFF. The CDR3, as DNA: TGCGCCAGCAGCCAAGTCGCAGGGCGGTTGGCTGAAGCTTTCTTT.

This clone was observed a few times. V gene TRBV19 combines with J gene TRBJ1-6; unclear D gene. The CDR3 runs 14 residues. Looked up from germline, CDR1 is LNHDA and CDR2 is SQIVND (reference sequence). Trimming removed 6 bases from V and 6 bases from J, with 12 bases in between. DNA of the CDR3: TGTGCCAGTAGATCACTCGAGGCTAATTCACCCCTCCACTTT. This sequence encodes CASRSLEANSPLHF.

There are a few counts of this clone. This chain uses TRBV7-9 with TRBJ1-5; D call uncertain. The CDR3 loop spans 12 amino acids. Deletions cut 5 bases from V and 8 bases from J, with 10 bases between. Germline V CDR1 and CDR2: SEHNR, FQNEAQ (reference sequence). The CDR3 nucleotides are TGTGCCAGCAGCCGGACCGGGGAGCCCCAGCATTTT. It encodes CASSRTGEPQHF.

This chain links TRBV23-1 with TRBJ2-1, with TRBD2 identical over 9 bases. TRBV23-1 is an open reading frame, and its role is uncertain. Trimming took 3 bases from V and 6 from J; bases not matched to a gene: 9. This CDR3 is built from 16 residues. The CDR3 here is CASSHSRTSEINEQFF. CDR3 nucleotide sequence: TGCGCCAGCAGTCATTCAAGGACTAGCGAGATCAATGAGCAGTTCTTC.

The J gene is TRBJ2-7, the V gene TRBV14; 8 bases are shared with TRBD2. This CDR3 is 16 amino acids long. V trimming: 0 bases; J trimming: 3 bases; junction bases outside the gene matches: 7. Germline CDR1 and CDR2: SGHDN and FVKESK. The DNA of the CDR3 is TGTGCCAGCAGCCAAGATCCAAGCGGGAGTCACTACGAGCAGTACTTC. It encodes CASSQDPSGSHYEQYF.

This clone was picked up a small number of times. The rearrangement links TRBV11-2 to TRBJ1-2; 11 bases map to TRBD1. Per germline, CDR1 SGHAT and CDR2 FQNNGV. The length of the CDR3 is 13 residues. V dropped 3 bases and J dropped 6; count of bases not matched to a gene: 0. The CDR3 sequence: CASSLDRGHGYTF. For the CDR3, the DNA is TGTGCCAGCAGCTTGGACAGGGGGCATGGCTACACCTTC.

J is TRBJ2-7 and V is TRBV27; 8 nucleotides agree with TRBD2. This CDR3 has 16 amino acids. Germline V gene data show CDR1 as MNHEY and CDR2 as SMNVEV (reference sequence). J gave up 3 bases and V 4 bases, and 11 bases lay outside the gene matches. This chain's CDR3 is CASSSRLTGGHYEQYF. CDR3 DNA: TGTGCCAGCAGTTCCCGCCTAACGGGGGGGCACTACGAGCAGTACTTC.

CDR3 bases: TGTGCCAGCAGTTCCTCGGGGGGCGCAATGGAGAACACTGAAGCTTTCTTT. It yields the protein CASSSSGGAMENTEAFF. The chain joins TRBV28 to TRBJ1-1; D perhaps matches TRBD1 (6 bases). V dropped 4 bases and J dropped 1 base, with 19 bases sitting between them. This CDR3 is built from 17 residues. Germline CDR1 MDHEN, CDR2 SYDVKM.

J is TRBJ2-5 and V is TRBV2, with TRBD2 matching 12 bases. The J segment lost 9 bases and the V segment lost 9 bases, leaving 14 bases of the junction unmatched. The CDR3 is made up of 15 amino acids. Germline V gene data show CDR1 as SNHLY and CDR2 as FYNNEI. In DNA, the CDR3 is TGTGCCAGTACGAGGGGGACTAGCGGGCCTCGGGCCCAGTACTTC. It yields the protein CASTRGTSGPRAQYF.

This clone occurred a few times. An end of the junction differs from the germline gene, which may be a read error. The chain couples TRBV13 to TRBJ2-3; D possibly corresponds to TRBD1 (6 bases). This CDR3 contains 14 residues. Germline V gives CDR1 PRHDT, CDR2 FYEKMQ (reference sequence). DNA of the CDR3: TGTGCCAGCAGGTTAGGAGCAGGGGTAGATACGCAGTATTTT. Its protein is CASRLGAGVDTQYF.

This clone has more than one count but fewer than ten. The genes are TRBV19 and TRBJ1-5, with 9 bases identical to TRBD1. The CDR3 runs 14 residues. Trimming removed 6 bases from V and 6 bases from J; junction bases left unmatched: 6. Germline V lookup: CDR1 LNHDA, CDR2 SQIVND (reference sequence). The CDR3 loop is CASRLDRGGQPQHF. Here the CDR3 DNA reads TGTGCCAGTAGGCTGGACAGGGGTGGTCAGCCCCAGCATTTT.

This clone was seen a few times. The rearrangement joins TRBV9 to TRBJ1-1, with D possibly TRBD1 on 5 matching bases. The length of the CDR3 is 15 residues. V was cut by 0 bases and J by 3 bases, with 12 bases left in between. Germline V gene data show CDR1 as SGDLS and CDR2 as YYNGEE. CDR3 protein: CASSVGWGKDTEAFF. CDR3 DNA: TGTGCCAGCAGCGTAGGGTGGGGCAAGGACACTGAAGCTTTCTTT.

This clone was seen a few times. This chain connects TRBV28 to TRBJ2-3, with D perhaps matching TRBD2 (5 bases). V gave up 10 bases and J gave up 6 bases, with 20 bases separating them. Germline loops: CDR1 MDHEN, CDR2 SYDVKM. The CDR3 extends over 14 amino acids. Written as DNA, the CDR3 is TGTGCCACCCTAGCCCAGGCTCATGGGGATACGCAGTATTTT. It codes for CATLAQAHGDTQYF.

The genes are TRBV7-8 and TRBJ2-6; possible D gene TRBD1, 5 bases. V lost 5 bases and J 1 base, leaving 15 bases between the germline ends. Germline V gene data show CDR1 as SGHVS and CDR2 as FQNEAQ. CDR3 length: 17 residues. The CDR3 DNA reads as TGTGCCAGCAGCCGACAGAGGCCAGGATCTGGGGCCAACGTCCTGACTTTC. It is translated as CASSRQRPGSGANVLTF.

This clone was seen only a few times. The J gene is TRBJ2-1, the V gene TRBV2; TRBD1 matches at 11 bases. From germline, CDR1 is SNHLY and CDR2 FYNNEI. J gave up 3 bases and V 5 bases, and 3 bases lay outside the gene matches. The CDR3 extends over 15 amino acids. This CDR3 is CASSRGTGGYNEQFF. CDR3 nucleotide sequence: TGTGCCAGCAGTCGCGGGACAGGGGGCTACAATGAGCAGTTCTTC. Using reference TRBV2 and TRBJ2-1 for the parts outside the CDR3, the full variable domain is EPEVTQTPSHQVTQMGQEVILRCVPISNHLYFYWYRQILGQKVEFLVSFYNNEISEKSEIFDDQFSVERPDGSNFTLKIRSTKLEDSAMYFCASSRGTGGYNEQFFGPGTRLTVL.

V usage is TRBV25-1 and J usage is TRBJ2-3, with D unresolved. Per germline, CDR1 MGHDK and CDR2 SYGVNS. There are 13 residues in the CDR3. The V gene lost 4 bases and the J gene lost 2 bases, with 7 bases spanning the gap. CDR3 in DNA: TGTGCCAGCAGTGTTACAGCCACAGATACGCAGTATTTT. Its protein is CASSVTATDTQYF.

This rearrangement joins TRBV6-6 to TRBJ1-2; TRBD1 agrees at 8 bases. With V trimmed by 6 bases and J by 4 bases, 7 bases remained unmatched. Germline-derived CDR1 and CDR2 are MNHNY and SVGAGI (reference sequence). The CDR3 contains 14 residues. CDR3 amino acids: CASRSGGAIYGYTF. The CDR3, as DNA: TGTGCCAGCAGGTCAGGGGGCGCGATCTATGGCTACACCTTC.

The genes are TRBV5-4 and TRBJ2-3, with 7 positions matching TRBD2. The CDR3 consists of 15 residues. V lost 3 bases to trimming and J lost 1 base; unmatched junction nucleotides: 5. Germline V CDR1 and CDR2: SGHNT, YYREEE (reference sequence). Here the CDR3 DNA reads TGTGCCAGCAGCTCCGGGGGGTTCCGCACAGATACGCAGTATTTT. Translating gives CASSSGGFRTDTQYF.

The chain has TRBV28 and TRBJ1-2; D unclear. V lost 6 bases, J lost 1 base, and 12 bases lay in between. Germline CDR1 MDHEN, CDR2 SYDVKM. This CDR3 is 14 amino acids long. CDR3 sequence reads: CASSFDTGNYGYTF. The DNA of the CDR3 is TGTGCCAGCAGCTTCGACACCGGTAACTATGGCTACACCTTC.